These T cell receptor beta chains were read from a single sample in a study of identical twins. TCRdb re-called the 5' RACE reads with MiXCR, one entry per CDR3 protein. The repertoire holds 200,000 or so distinct CDR3 sequences, with more than 15% as singletons. This sample also appeared in a second study, on T cells expressing NK-cell markers.

Source material: CD8+ T cells sorted from blood. These receptors were taken from a woman between 18 and 30 years old in good health. Both conserved end residues are trimmed from each CDR3. D genes are given only for firm matches.

d_call: .; j_call: TRBJ2-1; v_call: TRBV27; cdr3_aa: ASSWLAGRCSYNEQF
d_call: TRBD2; j_call: TRBJ2-2; v_call: TRBV6-5; cdr3_aa: ASSYGLAVNTGELF
d_call: .; j_call: TRBJ2-5; v_call: TRBV9; cdr3_aa: ASSVGPSQETQY
d_call: .; j_call: TRBJ2-3; v_call: TRBV27; cdr3_aa: ASWFRGRGDTQY
d_call: .; j_call: TRBJ2-1; v_call: TRBV7-9; cdr3_aa: ASTRPLKF
d_call: .; j_call: TRBJ2-1; v_call: TRBV9; cdr3_aa: ASSRTGGREQF
d_call: TRBD2; j_call: TRBJ2-7; v_call: TRBV29-1; cdr3_aa: SVVQREGYEQY
d_call: .; j_call: TRBJ2-3; v_call: TRBV7-9; cdr3_aa: ASSVRDTQY
d_call: TRBD1; j_call: TRBJ1-1; v_call: TRBV5-1; cdr3_aa: ASSSDRVGSTEAF
d_call: TRBD2; j_call: TRBJ2-7; v_call: TRBV7-8; cdr3_aa: ASSSTVPSGIYEQY
d_call: TRBD1; j_call: TRBJ1-2; v_call: TRBV6-2/TRBV6-3; cdr3_aa: ASSYGYTGEEGYT
d_call: .; j_call: TRBJ2-3; v_call: TRBV15; cdr3_aa: ATSASLGHTDTQY
d_call: .; j_call: TRBJ1-2; v_call: TRBV12-3/TRBV12-4; cdr3_aa: ASSSGVRSFLGYT
d_call: .; j_call: TRBJ2-5; v_call: TRBV3-1; cdr3_aa: ASSQDASRGETQY
d_call: .; j_call: TRBJ2-7; v_call: TRBV25-1; cdr3_aa: ASHGRDGGEQY
d_call: .; j_call: TRBJ1-1; v_call: TRBV11-2; cdr3_aa: ASSEYRKNTEAF
d_call: .; j_call: TRBJ2-1; v_call: TRBV12-3/TRBV12-4; cdr3_aa: ASSFGRNEQF
d_call: .; j_call: TRBJ1-5; v_call: TRBV15; cdr3_aa: ATSRGGRAGYQPQH
d_call: .; j_call: TRBJ2-2; v_call: TRBV29-1; cdr3_aa: SGDQENTGELF
d_call: .; j_call: TRBJ2-5; v_call: TRBV5-6; cdr3_aa: ASGVVGETQY
d_call: .; j_call: TRBJ2-1; v_call: TRBV13; cdr3_aa: ASSLIGGGYNEQF
d_call: TRBD2; j_call: TRBJ2-7; v_call: TRBV27; cdr3_aa: ASSSSQREPRYEQY
d_call: TRBD2; j_call: TRBJ2-7; v_call: TRBV10-2; cdr3_aa: ASSLVAGTAYEQY
d_call: .; j_call: TRBJ2-3; v_call: TRBV6-5; cdr3_aa: ASSYEGMVTDTQY
d_call: .; j_call: TRBJ2-7; v_call: TRBV7-7; cdr3_aa: ASSLEIAPLYEQY
d_call: .; j_call: TRBJ2-1; v_call: TRBV28; cdr3_aa: ASSPSITAIGEQF
d_call: .; j_call: TRBJ1-2; v_call: TRBV20-1; cdr3_aa: SARDRSQRGYT
d_call: TRBD1; j_call: TRBJ1-5; v_call: TRBV25-1; cdr3_aa: ASSTGAVGNQPQH
d_call: TRBD2; j_call: TRBJ2-1; v_call: TRBV14; cdr3_aa: ASSPRGENEQF
d_call: .; j_call: TRBJ2-1; v_call: TRBV12-3/TRBV12-4; cdr3_aa: ASLQQGNEQF
d_call: TRBD2; j_call: TRBJ2-1; v_call: TRBV7-9; cdr3_aa: ASSPVPSGGIYGEQF
d_call: .; j_call: TRBJ2-3; v_call: TRBV28; cdr3_aa: ASSFQGQGQY
d_call: TRBD2; j_call: TRBJ2-7; v_call: TRBV4-1; cdr3_aa: ASSPHGQKRMTGTRSYEQY
d_call: .; j_call: TRBJ2-5; v_call: TRBV7-9; cdr3_aa: ASSLVQLGETQY
d_call: .; j_call: TRBJ2-1; v_call: TRBV3-1; cdr3_aa: ASSQGRGETYNEQF
d_call: TRBD2; j_call: TRBJ2-1; v_call: TRBV29-1; cdr3_aa: SARRGGRSNEQF
d_call: TRBD2; j_call: TRBJ2-3; v_call: TRBV2; cdr3_aa: ASRPSGLTDTQY
d_call: .; j_call: TRBJ2-5; v_call: TRBV9; cdr3_aa: ASSPPGVLETQY
d_call: .; j_call: TRBJ1-1; v_call: TRBV5-1; cdr3_aa: ASSSRSETEAF
d_call: .; j_call: TRBJ2-2; v_call: TRBV5-5; cdr3_aa: ASSFISTNTGELF
d_call: TRBD2; j_call: TRBJ2-1; v_call: TRBV14; cdr3_aa: ASSPLKGTSVSSSYNEQF
d_call: .; j_call: TRBJ1-1; v_call: TRBV19; cdr3_aa: ASSSVLEAF
d_call: .; j_call: TRBJ1-2; v_call: TRBV10-3; cdr3_aa: AISESTLNYGYT
d_call: .; j_call: TRBJ1-1; v_call: TRBV20-1; cdr3_aa: SASSSGSFTEAF
d_call: .; j_call: TRBJ2-7; v_call: TRBV7-9; cdr3_aa: ASSYSQAHEQY
d_call: TRBD1; j_call: TRBJ2-7; v_call: TRBV7-8; cdr3_aa: ASSLNRGQGPYEQY
d_call: .; j_call: TRBJ2-2; v_call: TRBV10-3; cdr3_aa: AISEAGDTGELF
d_call: TRBD1; j_call: TRBJ1-1; v_call: TRBV12-3/TRBV12-4; cdr3_aa: ASTNSTGTANTEAF
d_call: .; j_call: TRBJ2-1; v_call: TRBV10-3; cdr3_aa: AISPNPSVEQF
d_call: .; j_call: TRBJ2-7; v_call: TRBV11-3; cdr3_aa: ASSYSGLAQY
d_call: TRBD2; j_call: TRBJ2-5; v_call: TRBV9; cdr3_aa: ASSNGGAGETQY
d_call: TRBD2; j_call: TRBJ2-5; v_call: TRBV5-1; cdr3_aa: ASSLEERGGWQETQY